Listed below are T cell receptor beta chains from one sample, sequenced in a study of blood T cell repertoires in COVID-19. Only in-frame clones appear in the TCRdb table, and some are missing; sequencing was by immunoSEQ multiplex PCR. The sample comprises tens of thousands of clones, around 88% of which are singletons, and approximately 15% rests with the top ten. Sequencing used peripheral blood. Every receptor here comes from a man aged 35-49 years with COVID-19, enrolled during active disease. Each CDR3 is given with its conserved first and last residue. D genes are given only for firm matches. Clone size is stated in some rows and not others, as once, few, many or a class when expanded.

clone_size: .; j_call: TRBJ1-2; d_call: .; v_call: TRBV29-1; cdr3_aa: CSVEVGVGYTF; cdr3_nt: TGCAGCGTTGAAGTAGGGGTTGGCTACACCTTC
clone_size: .; j_call: TRBJ2-7; d_call: .; v_call: TRBV12-3/TRBV12-4; cdr3_aa: CASSFAGGEQYF; cdr3_nt: TGTGCCAGCAGTTTCGCAGGTGGCGAGCAGTACTTC
clone_size: .; j_call: TRBJ2-6; d_call: .; v_call: TRBV11-2; cdr3_aa: CASGEASGANVLTF; cdr3_nt: TGTGCCAGCGGAGAAGCCTCTGGGGCCAACGTCCTGACTTTC
clone_size: few; j_call: TRBJ2-7; d_call: .; v_call: TRBV5-1; cdr3_aa: CASSRTSSSSYEQYF; cdr3_nt: TGCGCCAGCAGCAGAACTAGCTCTAGCTCCTACGAGCAGTACTTC
clone_size: .; j_call: TRBJ2-2; d_call: .; v_call: TRBV6-4; cdr3_aa: CASSGAFGEGELFF; cdr3_nt: TGTGCCAGCAGTGGGGCTTTCGGCGAGGGGGAGCTGTTTTTT
clone_size: .; j_call: TRBJ2-7; d_call: .; v_call: TRBV6-5; cdr3_aa: CASSRRQAHEQYF; cdr3_nt: TGTGCCAGCAGCAGGAGACAGGCCCACGAGCAGTACTTC
clone_size: .; j_call: TRBJ1-1; d_call: .; v_call: TRBV30; cdr3_aa: CAWSQGSNTEAFF; cdr3_nt: TGTGCCTGGTCGCAGGGGTCGAACACTGAAGCTTTCTTT
clone_size: .; j_call: TRBJ1-2; d_call: .; v_call: TRBV3-1/TRBV3-2; cdr3_aa: CASSQDGKGVRGSDGYTF; cdr3_nt: TGTGCCAGCAGCCAAGATGGAAAGGGGGTTCGAGGTTCGGATGGCTACACCTTC
clone_size: .; j_call: TRBJ1-2; d_call: TRBD1; v_call: TRBV5-1; cdr3_aa: CASSTGGQGSYGYTF; cdr3_nt: TGCGCCAGCAGCACGGGGGGACAGGGAAGCTATGGCTACACCTTC
clone_size: .; j_call: TRBJ1-1; d_call: TRBD1; v_call: TRBV20-1; cdr3_aa: CRRVQGTEAFF; cdr3_nt: TGCAGGAGGGTACAGGGGACTGAAGCTTTCTTT
clone_size: .; j_call: TRBJ2-1; d_call: TRBD2; v_call: TRBV5-1; cdr3_aa: CASSTLAGDYNEQFF; cdr3_nt: TGCGCCAGCAGCACACTAGCGGGGGACTACAATGAGCAGTTCTTC
clone_size: .; j_call: TRBJ1-2; d_call: .; v_call: TRBV12-3/TRBV12-4; cdr3_aa: CASSQREEGGYTF; cdr3_nt: TGTGCCAGCAGTCAAAGGGAGGAGGGTGGCTACACCTTC
clone_size: .; j_call: TRBJ2-3; d_call: TRBD2; v_call: TRBV2; cdr3_aa: CASKGTSGRPAAEYF; cdr3_nt: TGTGCCAGCAAGGGGACTAGCGGGAGGCCCGCCGCAGAGTATTTT
clone_size: .; j_call: TRBJ1-2; d_call: .; v_call: TRBV10-3; cdr3_aa: CAISDDRNYGYTF; cdr3_nt: TGTGCCATCAGTGACGACAGAAACTATGGCTACACCTTC
clone_size: few; j_call: TRBJ2-2; d_call: TRBD1; v_call: TRBV5-4; cdr3_aa: CASSSVSTGVNTGELFF; cdr3_nt: TGTGCCAGCAGCTCGGTATCGACAGGGGTGAACACCGGGGAGCTGTTTTTT
clone_size: .; j_call: TRBJ2-7; d_call: TRBD1; v_call: TRBV12-3/TRBV12-4; cdr3_aa: CASKQGARYEQYF; cdr3_nt: TGTGCCAGTAAACAGGGGGCGAGGTACGAGCAGTACTTC
clone_size: .; j_call: TRBJ1-1; d_call: .; v_call: TRBV6-5; cdr3_aa: CASSYGRNTEAFF; cdr3_nt: TGTGCCAGCAGTTACGGGAGGAACACTGAAGCTTTCTTT
clone_size: .; j_call: TRBJ2-5; d_call: .; v_call: TRBV19; cdr3_aa: CASSIAPNQGETQYF; cdr3_nt: TGTGCCAGTAGTATAGCTCCCAATCAGGGAGAGACCCAGTACTTC
clone_size: .; j_call: TRBJ2-1; d_call: TRBD2; v_call: TRBV19; cdr3_aa: CASSRTSGGYNEQFF; cdr3_nt: TGTGCCAGTAGCAGGACTAGCGGGGGATACAATGAGCAGTTCTTC
clone_size: .; j_call: TRBJ2-5; d_call: .; v_call: TRBV9; cdr3_aa: CASSSPNQETQYF; cdr3_nt: TGTGCCAGCAGCTCCCCCAACCAAGAGACCCAGTACTTC
clone_size: .; j_call: TRBJ1-1; d_call: .; v_call: TRBV6-2/TRBV6-3; cdr3_aa: CASSLGRETYTEAFF; cdr3_nt: TGTGCCAGCAGTCTGGGGCGGGAAACCTACACTGAAGCTTTCTTT
clone_size: .; j_call: TRBJ2-1; d_call: TRBD2; v_call: TRBV9; cdr3_aa: CASSVRGRVNNEQFF; cdr3_nt: TGTGCCAGCAGCGTTCGGGGGAGGGTCAACAATGAGCAGTTCTTC
clone_size: once; j_call: TRBJ2-3; d_call: TRBD1; v_call: TRBV28; cdr3_aa: CASSSQGAVWTDTQYF; cdr3_nt: TGTGCCAGCAGTTCGCAGGGGGCGGTTTGGACAGATACGCAGTATTTT
clone_size: .; j_call: TRBJ2-1; d_call: .; v_call: TRBV15; cdr3_aa: CATSRDPGNNEQFF; cdr3_nt: TGTGCCACCAGCAGAGATCCGGGGAACAATGAGCAGTTCTTC
clone_size: .; j_call: TRBJ1-2; d_call: .; v_call: TRBV30; cdr3_aa: CAWTAPGGKKGYTF; cdr3_nt: TGTGCCTGGACCGCGCCGGGGGGTAAGAAGGGCTACACCTTC
clone_size: .; j_call: TRBJ1-5; d_call: .; v_call: TRBV6-5; cdr3_aa: CASSREYSNQPQHF; cdr3_nt: TGTGCCAGCAGTAGGGAGTATAGCAATCAGCCCCAGCATTTT
clone_size: once; j_call: TRBJ2-3; d_call: .; v_call: TRBV5-1; cdr3_aa: CASSLFGGGTDTQYF; cdr3_nt: TGCGCCAGCAGCTTGTTCGGGGGTGGCACAGATACGCAGTATTTT
clone_size: few; j_call: TRBJ2-5; d_call: .; v_call: TRBV28; cdr3_aa: CASSGQLQETQYF; cdr3_nt: TGTGCCAGCAGTGGACAGCTCCAAGAGACCCAGTACTTC
clone_size: .; j_call: TRBJ2-7; d_call: TRBD1; v_call: TRBV30; cdr3_aa: CAWSAWDREVGEQYF; cdr3_nt: TGTGCCTGGAGTGCCTGGGACAGGGAAGTCGGGGAGCAGTACTTC
clone_size: .; j_call: TRBJ2-3; d_call: TRBD2; v_call: TRBV3-1/TRBV3-2; cdr3_aa: CASSGGTRITDTQYF; cdr3_nt: TGTGCCAGCAGCGGGGGGACTAGAATCACAGATACGCAGTATTTT
clone_size: .; j_call: TRBJ2-7; d_call: TRBD1; v_call: TRBV5-1; cdr3_aa: CASSRTGSFYEQYF; cdr3_nt: TGCGCCAGCTCCCGGACAGGGTCTTTCTACGAGCAGTACTTC
clone_size: .; j_call: TRBJ2-3; d_call: TRBD2; v_call: TRBV27; cdr3_aa: CASSLGGSTDTQYF; cdr3_nt: TGTGCCAGCAGTTTGGGGGGGAGCACAGATACGCAGTATTTT
clone_size: once; j_call: TRBJ2-3; d_call: TRBD2; v_call: TRBV20-1; cdr3_aa: CSPREGDTQYF; cdr3_nt: TGCAGTCCCCGGGAGGGGGATACGCAGTATTTT
clone_size: .; j_call: TRBJ1-5; d_call: .; v_call: TRBV3-1/TRBV3-2; cdr3_aa: CASSFQGNQPQHF; cdr3_nt: TGTGCCAGCAGCTTTCAGGGCAATCAGCCCCAGCATTTT
clone_size: .; j_call: TRBJ1-5; d_call: TRBD1; v_call: TRBV3-1/TRBV3-2; cdr3_aa: CASSPSGGPQPQHF; cdr3_nt: TGTGCCAGCAGCCCCTCAGGGGGCCCTCAGCCCCAGCATTTT
clone_size: .; j_call: TRBJ1-6; d_call: TRBD1; v_call: TRBV18; cdr3_aa: CASSPGQGGTGGSPLHF; cdr3_nt: TGTGCCAGCTCACCAGGACAAGGGGGGACAGGCGGTTCACCCCTCCACTTT
clone_size: .; j_call: TRBJ1-1; d_call: .; v_call: TRBV6-7; cdr3_aa: CASPTTGGIEAFF; cdr3_nt: TGTGCCAGCCCTACTACGGGGGGTATTGAAGCTTTCTTT
clone_size: .; j_call: TRBJ2-5; d_call: TRBD1; v_call: TRBV28; cdr3_aa: CASSYRGLETQYF; cdr3_nt: TGTGCCAGCAGCTACAGGGGGCTGGAGACCCAGTACTTC
clone_size: .; j_call: TRBJ1-5; d_call: .; v_call: TRBV18; cdr3_aa: CASSPPEVRERPQHF; cdr3_nt: TGTGCCAGCTCACCACCCGAGGTACGGGAACGGCCCCAGCATTTT